The 22 T cell receptor beta chains below come from one sample, sequenced in a study of cytomegalovirus exposure and HLA in healthy donors. PCR primers comprised 60 Vbeta and 13 Jbeta primers. The assay was immunoSEQ multiplex PCR, and TCRdb's table has in-frame clones only and misses some. The data show about 140,000 clones, roughly 80% seen once. The sample taken for sequencing was PBMCs. All receptors come from a woman between 45 and 60 years old in good health and CMV-seropositive.

The rearrangement links TRBV15 to TRBJ2-5; TRBD1 might be the D (5 bases). This CDR3 spans 13 amino acids. Germline CDR1 reads LNHNV; CDR2 reads YYDKDF (reference sequence). The V end lost 5 bases, the J end lost 5 bases, and 12 bases lay between the germline ends. The CDR3: CATSDRQWETQYF. CDR3 DNA: TGTGCCACCAGCGACCGACAGTGGGAGACCCAGTACTTC.

This chain joins TRBV6-5 and TRBJ2-4; 7 positions agree with TRBD1. CDR1 and CDR2 (germline): MNHEY, SVGAGI. The length of the CDR3 is 15 residues. V dropped 5 bases and J dropped 3; count of bases not matched to a gene: 7. The CDR3, as DNA: TGTGCCAGCAGTCCGGGACAGACCTTCAAAAACATTCAGTACTTC. This sequence encodes CASSPGQTFKNIQYF.

This clone has a single count. V and J are TRBV7-2 and TRBJ2-7, with 10 bases that match TRBD2. Trimming cost V 1 base and J 1 base; bases outside gene matches: 1. The germline CDR1 and CDR2 sequences are SGHTA and FQGNSA. This CDR3 is built from 15 residues. Written as DNA, the CDR3 is TGTGCCAGCAGCTTAGGAGCGGGGGGGTCCTACGAGCAGTACTTC. Translation: CASSLGAGGSYEQYF.

CDR3 nucleotide sequence: TGCGCCAGCAGTCAATACACAGCGGGGGGGCGTACGCAGTATTTT. The encoded protein is CASSQYTAGGRTQYF. The rearrangement uses TRBV23-1 and TRBJ2-3, with 10 bases lining up with TRBD2. TRBV23-1 counts as an open reading frame of uncertain function. V lost 1 base and J lost 8; bases outside the gene matches: 6. The CDR3 extends over 15 amino acids.

This sequence joins TRBV7-8 and TRBJ2-5; D is perhaps TRBD1 (5 bases). CDR3 length equals 16 residues. V lost 5 bases to trimming and J lost 4 bases, with 20 bases between them. The germline V gene encodes CDR1 SGHVS and CDR2 FQNEAQ. CDR3 protein: CASSPTAQDGAETQYF. In DNA, the CDR3 is TGTGCCAGCAGCCCCACCGCACAGGATGGGGCAGAGACCCAGTACTTC. Drawing the rest from reference TRBV7-8 and TRBJ2-5, the complete variable domain is GAGVSQSPRYKVAKRGQDVALRCDPISGHVSLFWYQQALGQGPEFLTYFQNEAQLDKSGLPSDRFFAERPEGSVSTLKIQRTQQEDSAVYLCASSPTAQDGAETQYFGPGTRLLVL.

The chain links TRBV5-6 to TRBJ2-1, with TRBD2 matching 7 bases. The CDR3 is 15 amino acids. Trimming took 4 bases from V and 1 from J; bases not matched to a gene: 5. Germline lookup yields CDR1 SGHDT and CDR2 YYEEEE. CDR3 residues: CASSPRGGSYNEQFF. CDR3 DNA sequence: TGTGCCAGCAGCCCCCGGGGAGGGTCCTACAATGAGCAGTTCTTC.

This chain uses TRBV7-2 with TRBJ2-3; 14 bases agree with TRBD2. Germline V gene data show CDR1 as SGHTA and CDR2 as FQGNSA. J was trimmed by 5 bases and V by 2 bases; bases with no gene match: 3. This CDR3 is built from 16 residues. The CDR3 region has the DNA TGTGCCAGCAGCTTACCGACTAGCGGGGGGGAAGATACGCAGTATTTT. It codes for CASSLPTSGGEDTQYF. The full variable domain, with the rest looked up from reference TRBV7-2 and TRBJ2-3, is GAGVSQSPSNKVTEKGKDVELRCDPISGHTALYWYRQSLGQGLEFLIYFQGNSAPDKSGLPSDRFSAERTGGSVSTLTIQRTQQEDSAVYLCASSLPTSGGEDTQYFGPGTRLTVL.

This clone showed up just a few times. The J gene is TRBJ1-1, the V gene TRBV20-1; no clear D gene. V lost 6 bases, J lost 12 bases, and 14 bases lay in between. CDR3 length: 10 amino acids. The germline CDR1 and CDR2 sequences are DFQATT and SNEGSKA (reference sequence). CDR3 loop: CSAWTQRPFF. For the CDR3, the DNA is TGCAGTGCGTGGACTCAAAGGCCTTTCTTT.

This sequence joins TRBV7-3 and TRBJ2-3; D is possibly TRBD1 (8 bases). CDR1 and CDR2 from the germline V gene are SGHTA and FQGTGA. This CDR3 is 15 amino acids long. V was shortened by 5 bases and J by 5 bases, with 17 bases between the two germline ends. The CDR3 nucleotides read TGTGCCAGCAGCCCTCGGACAGGGAGGGGAGATACGCAGTATTTT. Translation: CASSPRTGRGDTQYF.

This clone has more than one count but fewer than ten. This sequence joins TRBV7-9 and TRBJ2-7, with 7 bases fitting TRBD1. V dropped 4 bases and J dropped 2; count of bases not matched to a gene: 8. In germline, CDR1 is SEHNR, CDR2 FQNEAQ (reference sequence). The CDR3 consists of 15 residues. The DNA for the CDR3 is TGTGCCAGCAGCTCCGCGACAGGGTCCACCTACGAGCAGTACTTC. Protein product: CASSSATGSTYEQYF.

The chain recombines TRBV29-1 with TRBJ2-5, with 8 nucleotides matching TRBD1. Germline assignment: CDR1 SQVTM and CDR2 ANQGSEA. This CDR3 is 13 amino acids long. V shed 6 bases, J shed 4 bases, and the junction held 7 bases outside the gene matches. CDR3 loop: CSVGGQGPETQYF. CDR3 bases: TGCAGCGTAGGTGGACAGGGACCAGAGACCCAGTACTTC.

The chain is built from TRBV7-2 and TRBJ1-1, with 7 bases aligning to TRBD1. CDR1 SGHTA and CDR2 FQGNSA come from the germline V gene. Trimming at V came to 3 bases and at J to 1 base, leaving 5 bases not matched to a gene. There are 15 residues in the CDR3. The CDR3 DNA follows: TGTGCCAGCAGCTTTCTGACAGGGCCGAACACTGAAGCTTTCTTT. It translates to CASSFLTGPNTEAFF. The full variable domain, its missing parts supplied by reference TRBV7-2 and TRBJ1-1, is GAGVSQSPSNKVTEKGKDVELRCDPISGHTALYWYRQSLGQGLEFLIYFQGNSAPDKSGLPSDRFSAERTGGSVSTLTIQRTQQEDSAVYLCASSFLTGPNTEAFFGQGTRLTVV.

The chain joins TRBV7-2 to TRBJ1-2, with D unresolved. Germline CDR1 is SGHTA and CDR2 is FQGNSA. Trimming shortened V by 5 bases and J by 6 bases, and 16 bases separated the two germline ends. The CDR3 is 14 residues long. CDR3 loop: CASSLPTGIDGYTF. CDR3 DNA: TGTGCCAGCAGCCTGCCGACGGGGATAGATGGCTACACCTTC.

This chain links TRBV6-1 with TRBJ1-5, with no clear D. This CDR3 has 14 residues. V was trimmed by 3 bases and J by 0 bases, leaving 6 bases between them. CDR1 is MNHNS and CDR2 is SASEGT in the germline V gene. The CDR3 nucleotides are TGTGCCAGCAGTGATATGTCTAGCAATCAGCCCCAGCATTTT. This codes for CASSDMSSNQPQHF.

The genes are TRBV7-2 and TRBJ2-5, with 14 bases fitting TRBD2. CDR3 length equals 17 residues. CDR1 is SGHTA and CDR2 is FQGNSA in the germline V gene. V trimming: 5 bases; J trimming: 5 bases; junction bases outside the gene matches: 10. CDR3 region: CASSATSGGAIGETQYF. CDR3 bases: TGTGCCAGCAGCGCGACTAGCGGGGGGGCCATCGGGGAGACCCAGTACTTC.

The chain recombines TRBV5-1 with TRBJ1-1, with D possibly TRBD1 on 6 matching bases. Looked up from germline, CDR1 is SGHRS and CDR2 is YFSETQ. Trimming removed 0 bases at V and 3 bases at J, with 9 bases between. The CDR3 is 14 residues long. The CDR3 protein is CASSLGGRDTEAFF. DNA for the CDR3: TGCGCCAGCAGCTTGGGGGGGCGGGACACTGAAGCTTTCTTT.

V is TRBV6-1 and J is TRBJ2-2, with 7 bases lining up with TRBD2. Per germline, CDR1 MNHNS and CDR2 SASEGT. V was clipped by 3 bases and J by 5 bases; unmatched bases: 6. The CDR3 contains 15 residues. The DNA for the CDR3 is TGTGCCAGCAGTGATCCGGGAGGTACGACCGGGGAGCTGTTTTTT. Residues: CASSDPGGTTGELFF.

V usage is TRBV6-1 and J usage is TRBJ1-2, with TRBD1 as a possible D gene (6 bases). Trimming stripped 6 bases from V and 4 bases from J, with 6 bases between. The CDR3 runs to 11 residues. Germline CDR1 and CDR2: MNHNS and SASEGT. The CDR3 DNA sequence: TGTGCCAGCAGGGACAGCTATGGCTACACCTTC. Protein sequence: CASRDSYGYTF.

The chain couples TRBV11-2 to TRBJ2-5; possibly TRBD2 for D (7 bases). The CDR3 spans 15 residues. CDR1 SGHAT and CDR2 FQNNGV come from the germline V gene. The V end lost 4 bases, the J end lost 8 bases, and 20 bases lay between the germline ends. CDR3 nucleotides: TGTGCCAGCAGCTCCCTTTCTGGGGGGGCGTCCACCCAGTACTTC. Amino acids: CASSSLSGGASTQYF.

The CDR3 here is CASSIGGAYSNQPQHF. CDR3 bases: TGTGCCAGTAGTATAGGTGGAGCGTATAGCAATCAGCCCCAGCATTTT. This rearrangement joins TRBV19 to TRBJ1-5; no firm D call. The CDR3 is 16 amino acids. CDR1 LNHDA and CDR2 SQIVND come from the germline V gene (reference sequence). Trimming removed 1 base at V and 0 bases at J, with 10 bases between. Combining the CDR3 with reference TRBV19 and TRBJ1-5 gives the whole variable domain DGGITQSPKYLFRKEGQNVTLSCEQNLNHDAMYWYRQDPGQGLRLIYYSQIVNDFQKGDIAEGYSVSREKKESFPLTVTSAQKNPTAFYLCASSIGGAYSNQPQHFGDGTRLSIL.

The count of this clone is one. V is TRBV9 and J is TRBJ2-1; 10 nucleotides agree with TRBD2. The V and J ends lost 3 bases and 4 bases, in that order; junction bases with no gene match: 7. The CDR3 runs 16 residues. Germline V gene data show CDR1 as SGDLS and CDR2 as YYNGEE. As DNA, the CDR3 is TGTGCCAGCAGCGCTTCCTCTAGCGGGGGTTACAATGAGCAGTTCTTC. Its translation is CASSASSSGGYNEQFF.

This rearrangement joins TRBV11-3 to TRBJ2-1; 8 positions agree with TRBD1. The germline gives CDR1 SGHNT, CDR2 YENEEA. J lost 8 bases, V lost 1 base, and 7 bases had no gene match. This CDR3 region has 15 residues. The CDR3, as DNA: TGTGCCAGCAGCTTAGGTGACAGGGGTTGGGATGAGCAGTTCTTC. Protein: CASSLGDRGWDEQFF.